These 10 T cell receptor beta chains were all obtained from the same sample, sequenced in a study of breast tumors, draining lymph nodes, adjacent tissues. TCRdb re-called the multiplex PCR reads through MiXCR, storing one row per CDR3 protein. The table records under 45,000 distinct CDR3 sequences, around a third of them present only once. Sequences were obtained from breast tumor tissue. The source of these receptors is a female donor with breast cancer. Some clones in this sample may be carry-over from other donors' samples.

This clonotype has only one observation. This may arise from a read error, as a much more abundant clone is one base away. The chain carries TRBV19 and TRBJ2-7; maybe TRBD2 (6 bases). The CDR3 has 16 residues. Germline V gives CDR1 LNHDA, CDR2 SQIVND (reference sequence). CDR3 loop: CASSTYGLSKTYERYF. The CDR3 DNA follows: TGTGCCAGTAGTACCTACGGACTATCTAAAACCTACGAGCGGTACTTC.

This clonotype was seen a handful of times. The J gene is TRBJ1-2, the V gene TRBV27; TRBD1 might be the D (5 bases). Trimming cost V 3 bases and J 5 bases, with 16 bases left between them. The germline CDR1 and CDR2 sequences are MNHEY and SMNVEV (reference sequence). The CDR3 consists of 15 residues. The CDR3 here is CASSFYPGTPYGYTF. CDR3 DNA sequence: TGTGCCAGCAGTTTTTATCCCGGGACGCCATATGGCTACACCTTC.

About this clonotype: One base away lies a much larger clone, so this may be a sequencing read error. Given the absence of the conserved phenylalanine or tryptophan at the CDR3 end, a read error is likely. CDR3 residues: CASSLGQRLGSNQPQHS. The CDR3 DNA reads TGTGCCAGCAGCTTGGGGCAGCGGCTTGGGAGCAATCAGCCCCAGCATTCT. The genes are TRBV5-5 and TRBJ1-5; D uncertain. The V and J ends lost 0 bases and 1 base respectively, with 14 bases between them. Per germline, CDR1 SGHKS and CDR2 YYEKEE (reference sequence). There are 17 residues in the CDR3.

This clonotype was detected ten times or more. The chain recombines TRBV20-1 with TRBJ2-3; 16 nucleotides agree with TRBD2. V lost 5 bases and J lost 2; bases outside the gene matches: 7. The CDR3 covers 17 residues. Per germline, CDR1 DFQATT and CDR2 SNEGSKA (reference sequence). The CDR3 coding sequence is TGCAGTGCTGAGGGACTAGCGGGAGGGACCTCCACAGATACGCAGTATTTT. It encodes CSAEGLAGGTSTDTQYF.

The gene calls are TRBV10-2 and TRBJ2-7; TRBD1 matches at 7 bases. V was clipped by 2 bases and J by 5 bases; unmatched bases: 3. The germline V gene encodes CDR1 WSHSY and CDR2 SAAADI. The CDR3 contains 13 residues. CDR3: CASSEPDRDEQYF. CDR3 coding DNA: TGCGCCAGCAGTGAGCCAGACAGGGACGAGCAGTACTTC.

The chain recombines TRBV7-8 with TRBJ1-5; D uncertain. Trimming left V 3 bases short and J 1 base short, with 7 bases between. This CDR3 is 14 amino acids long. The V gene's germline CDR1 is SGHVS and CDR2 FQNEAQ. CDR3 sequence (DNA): TGTGCCAGCAGCTTGAGAGAAAGCAATCAGCCCCAGCATTTT. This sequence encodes CASSLRESNQPQHF.

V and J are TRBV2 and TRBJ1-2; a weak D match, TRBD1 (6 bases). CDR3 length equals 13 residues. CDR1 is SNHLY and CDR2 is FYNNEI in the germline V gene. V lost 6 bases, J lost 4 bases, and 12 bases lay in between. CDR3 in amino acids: CASRGRGSYGYTF. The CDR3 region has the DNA TGTGCCAGCAGAGGAAGGGGGTCCTATGGCTACACCTTC.

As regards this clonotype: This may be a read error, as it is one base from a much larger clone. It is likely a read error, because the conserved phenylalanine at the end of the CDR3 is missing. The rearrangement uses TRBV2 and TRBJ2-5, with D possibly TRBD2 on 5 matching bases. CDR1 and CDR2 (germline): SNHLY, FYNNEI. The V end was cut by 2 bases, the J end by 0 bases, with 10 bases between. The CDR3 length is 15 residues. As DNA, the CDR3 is TGTGCCAGCAGTGAAAGGAGGCGGGACCAAGAGACCCAGTACCTC. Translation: CASSERRRDQETQYL.

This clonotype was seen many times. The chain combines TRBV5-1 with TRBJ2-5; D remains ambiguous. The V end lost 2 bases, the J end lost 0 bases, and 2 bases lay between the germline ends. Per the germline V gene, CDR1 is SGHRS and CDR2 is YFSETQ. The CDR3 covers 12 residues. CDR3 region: CASSFNQETQYF. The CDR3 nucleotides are TGCGCCAGCAGCTTCAACCAAGAGACCCAGTACTTC.

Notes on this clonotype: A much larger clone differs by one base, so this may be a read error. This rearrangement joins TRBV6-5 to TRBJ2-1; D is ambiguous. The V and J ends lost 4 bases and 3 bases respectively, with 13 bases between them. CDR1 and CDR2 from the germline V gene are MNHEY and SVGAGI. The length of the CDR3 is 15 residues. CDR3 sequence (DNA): TGTGCCAGCAGTTCCCTTCTTCGAGGCTACAATGAGCAGTTCTTC. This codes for CASSSLLRGYNEQFF.